The 29 T cell receptor beta chains listed next were all sequenced from one sample in a study of blood T cell repertoires in COVID-19. Some clones are missing from TCRdb's copy, which holds only in-frame ones; the method was immunoSEQ multiplex PCR. The sample has 250,000 to 300,000 clones, approximately 85% seen once. Source material: peripheral blood. These receptor sequences come from a man in his fifties or sixties with active or convalescent COVID-19.

This rearrangement joins TRBV2 to TRBJ2-2; D gene ambiguous. The CDR3 length is 12 residues. Deletions cut 8 bases from V and 5 bases from J, with 9 bases between. The germline CDR1 and CDR2 sequences are SNHLY and FYNNEI. The CDR3 protein is CASGPITGELFF. Here the CDR3 DNA reads TGTGCCAGCGGCCCAATTACCGGGGAGCTGTTTTTT. Drawing the rest from reference TRBV2 and TRBJ2-2, the complete variable domain is EPEVTQTPSHQVTQMGQEVILRCVPISNHLYFYWYRQILGQKVEFLVSFYNNEISEKSEIFDDQFSVERPDGSNFTLKIRSTKLEDSAMYFCASGPITGELFFGEGSRLTVL.

The chain links TRBV3-1 (or the pseudogene TRBV3-2) to TRBJ2-1, with TRBD2 identical over 12 bases. The germline V gene has CDR1 LGHDT and CDR2 YNNKEL (reference sequence). Losses at the gene ends were 3 bases for V and 9 bases for J; bases not matched to a gene: 3. CDR3 size: 14 residues. The CDR3: CASSHGLAGSEQFF. DNA of the CDR3: TGTGCCAGCAGCCATGGACTAGCGGGATCTGAGCAGTTCTTC.

The V and J genes are TRBV2 and TRBJ2-5, with unresolved D. The germline V gene has CDR1 SNHLY and CDR2 FYNNEI. The CDR3 extends over 12 amino acids. V dropped 7 bases and J dropped 0 bases, with 6 bases sitting between them. The CDR3: CASNDNQETQYF. CDR3 nucleotides: TGTGCCAGCAATGACAACCAAGAGACCCAGTACTTC.

This chain joins TRBV29-1 and TRBJ1-2; tentatively, D is TRBD1 (6 bases). The CDR3 has 12 residues. CDR1 is SQVTM, CDR2 ANQGSEA, per germline. Trimming shortened V by 2 bases and J by 6 bases, and 10 bases separated the two germline ends. CDR3 sequence reads: CSVENRENGYTF. CDR3 sequence (DNA): TGCAGCGTTGAAAACAGGGAAAATGGCTACACCTTC. The variable domain in full, completed from reference TRBV29-1 and TRBJ1-2, reads SAVISQKPSRDICQRGTSLTIQCQVDSQVTMMFWYRQQPGQSLTLIATANQGSEATYESGFVIDKFPISRPNLTFSTLTVSNMSPEDSSIYLCSVENRENGYTFGSGTRLTVV.

The V call is TRBV5-5, the J call TRBJ2-3; TRBD1 matches 8 bases. V trimming: 1 base; J trimming: 2 bases; junction bases outside the gene matches: 12. Germline lookup yields CDR1 SGHKS and CDR2 YYEKEE (reference sequence). This CDR3 is built from 18 residues. The CDR3 coding sequence is TGTGCCAGCAGCTTGCGGCTGCTGCACAGGGGGTCCACAGATACGCAGTATTTT. Translation gives CASSLRLLHRGSTDTQYF.

V and J are TRBV2 and TRBJ2-5, with 15 bases lining up with TRBD2. Looked up from germline, CDR1 is SNHLY and CDR2 is FYNNEI. There are 15 residues in the CDR3. V shed 5 bases, J shed 7 bases, and the junction held 5 bases outside the gene matches. DNA of the CDR3: TGTGCCAGCAGTCCGGGACTAGCGGGAGGAGGGACCCAGTACTTC. This sequence encodes CASSPGLAGGGTQYF.

The rearrangement joins TRBV2 to TRBJ2-3, with D hard to call. CDR3 length: 16 residues. The germline V gene encodes CDR1 SNHLY and CDR2 FYNNEI. V was cut by 0 bases and J by 0 bases, with 10 bases left in between. The DNA for the CDR3 is TGTGCCAGCAGTGAAGCAAGCCTTCCTAGCACAGATACGCAGTATTTT. Protein product: CASSEASLPSTDTQYF.

In DNA form, the CDR3 reads TGTGCCAGCAGCCAAGTAAGGGCTAGCGGGGAAGAGACCCAGTACTTC. Translation gives CASSQVRASGEETQYF. The chain is built from TRBV3-1 (or the pseudogene TRBV3-2) and TRBJ2-5; 9 bases match TRBD2. Germline V lookup: CDR1 LGHDT, CDR2 YNNKEL (reference sequence). This CDR3 is 16 amino acids long. V shed 1 base, J shed 3 bases, and the junction held 6 bases outside the gene matches.

The chain couples TRBV9 to TRBJ1-1; the D gene is possibly TRBD1 (6 bases). The germline V and J ends were trimmed by 0 bases and 4 bases, with 13 bases remaining between them. The CDR3 consists of 15 residues. Germline CDR1 is SGDLS and CDR2 is YYNGEE. CDR3 bases: TGTGCCAGCAGCGTAGAGGCCAGGGGAGCCACTGAAGCTTTCTTT. Its protein is CASSVEARGATEAFF.

A remark on this clone: Its ends do not fully match the called genes, so a read error is possible. The gene calls are TRBV5-3 and TRBJ1-5; the D gene is possibly TRBD1 (6 bases). TRBV5-3 is an ORF, with its function uncertain. CDR3 length: 15 amino acids. In nucleotides, the CDR3 is TGTGTCAGAACCAATGGGGGGGCGAGCAATCAGCCCCAGCATTTT. It specifies CVRTNGGASNQPQHF.

The chain is built from TRBV20-1 and TRBJ1-2; 7 bases are shared with TRBD1. The CDR3 totals 13 residues. V gave up 3 bases and J gave up 2 bases; unmatched junction bases: 3. Germline V lookup: CDR1 DFQATT, CDR2 SNEGSKA (reference sequence). Written as DNA, the CDR3 is TGCAGTGCTAGTCAGGGGGGAAACTATGGCTACACCTTC. This codes for CSASQGGNYGYTF.

The gene calls are TRBV9 and TRBJ1-5; maybe TRBD1 (6 bases). V lost 6 bases to trimming and J lost 7 bases, with 26 bases between them. From germline, CDR1 is SGDLS and CDR2 YYNGEE. The CDR3 consists of 17 residues. The CDR3 loop reads CASTKLKVDSSGQPQHF. The CDR3 region has the DNA TGTGCCAGCACTAAACTTAAGGTGGACAGCTCCGGACAGCCCCAGCATTTT. The full variable domain, completed using reference TRBV9 and TRBJ1-5, is DSGVTQTPKHLITATGQRVTLRCSPRSGDLSVYWYQQSLDQGLQFLIQYYNGEERAKGNILERFSAQQFPDLHSELNLSSLELGDSALYFCASTKLKVDSSGQPQHFGDGTRLSIL.

A few counts support this clone. This chain joins TRBV4-3 and TRBJ2-1; 7 bases are shared with TRBD2. V was clipped by 3 bases and J by 4 bases; unmatched bases: 6. This CDR3 comprises 15 residues. Germline lookup yields CDR1 LGHNA and CDR2 YSLEER. This chain's CDR3 is CASSHASSGYNEQFF. The CDR3 DNA reads as TGCGCCAGCAGCCATGCTTCTAGCGGTTACAATGAGCAGTTCTTC.

The chain uses TRBV13 and TRBJ1-2; 9 bases match TRBD1. V shed 5 bases and J 2 bases; nucleotides not matched to a gene: 15. Germline V gene sequence: CDR1 PRHDT, CDR2 FYEKMQ (reference sequence). CDR3 length: 18 amino acids. This chain's CDR3 is CASSRTGTGLPLNYGYTF. CDR3 coding DNA: TGTGCCAGCAGCCGGACCGGGACAGGGCTACCATTAAACTATGGCTACACCTTC. Looking up the rest from reference TRBV13 and TRBJ1-2 gives the full variable domain: AAGVIQSPRHLIKEKRETATLKCYPIPRHDTVYWYQQGPGQDPQFLISFYEKMQSDKGSIPDRFSAQQFSDYHSELNMSSLELGDSALYFCASSRTGTGLPLNYGYTFGSGTRLTVV.

The chain links TRBV6-2 or TRBV6-3 to TRBJ2-5; 7 bases are a match to TRBD2. CDR3 length equals 17 residues. CDR1 and CDR2 from the germline V gene are MNHEY and SVGEGT. V gave up 2 bases and J gave up 3 bases; unmatched junction bases: 12. CDR3 in amino acids: CASSYPEGRENEETQYF. CDR3 sequence (DNA): TGTGCCAGCAGTTACCCGGAGGGGCGGGAGAATGAAGAGACCCAGTACTTC.

V is TRBV7-2 and J is TRBJ1-2; D not certain. V lost 3 bases to trimming and J lost 4 bases, with 12 bases between them. The CDR3 has 14 amino acids. CDR1 SGHTA and CDR2 FQGNSA come from the germline V gene. DNA of the CDR3: TGTGCCAGCAGCTTCCCCGCAGGCTCCTATGGCTACACCTTC. It is translated as CASSFPAGSYGYTF.

The chain employs TRBV5-1 and TRBJ2-7, with no clear D. The CDR3 length is 14 residues. V was trimmed by 3 bases and J by 5 bases, leaving 15 bases between them. Germline V CDR1 and CDR2: SGHRS, YFSETQ. In nucleotides, the CDR3 is TGCGCCAGCAGCTCGGGTGGCGGTTTAAACGAGCAGTACTTC. It codes for CASSSGGGLNEQYF.

The chain recombines TRBV5-4 with TRBJ1-2; D is unresolved. CDR1 is SGHNT and CDR2 is YYREEE in the germline V gene (reference sequence). CDR3 length: 16 amino acids. The V end was cut by 4 bases, the J end by 4 bases, with 20 bases between. DNA of the CDR3: TGTGCCAGCAGCCCTACCGGAGAACGGGTCGGCTATGGCTACACCTTC. Its translation: CASSPTGERVGYGYTF.

The chain has TRBV5-1 and TRBJ1-6, with D uncertain. In germline, CDR1 is SGHRS, CDR2 YFSETQ. With 5 bases removed from V and 8 bases from J, the gap between germline ends came to 14 bases. This CDR3 has 14 amino acids. The CDR3 DNA reads TGCGCCAGCAGACTACACGGAGGAGATTCACCCCTCCACTTT. Residues: CASRLHGGDSPLHF.

J is TRBJ1-2 and V is TRBV10-3; 8 bases are a match to TRBD1. The CDR3 is 14 amino acids. Trimming cost V 2 bases and J 6 bases; bases outside gene matches: 5. From germline, CDR1 is ENHRY and CDR2 SYGVKD. Here the CDR3 reads CAISERQGIDGYTF. The CDR3 bases are TGTGCCATCAGTGAGAGACAGGGGATAGATGGCTACACCTTC.

This chain links TRBV10-1 with TRBJ2-2, with 8 nucleotides matching TRBD1. V dropped 4 bases and J dropped 7; count of bases not matched to a gene: 8. This CDR3 contains 15 residues. From germline, CDR1 is WNHNN and CDR2 SYGVQD (reference sequence). CDR3 in DNA: TGCGCCAGCAGTGGCAGGGGGCTATCTGGCGGGGAGCTGTTTTTT. Protein sequence: CASSGRGLSGGELFF.

The rearrangement links TRBV10-3 to TRBJ2-6, with 9 bases identical to TRBD1. J was trimmed by 3 bases and V by 6 bases; bases with no gene match: 9. The CDR3 totals 17 residues. Germline CDR1 reads ENHRY; CDR2 reads SYGVKD. The CDR3 coding sequence is TGTGCCATCAGGCAACAACAGGGGGCGCTTGGGGCCAACGTCCTGACTTTC. Translated: CAIRQQQGALGANVLTF.

Of note for this clone: At one of its ends the junction is not consistent with the germline gene, which may arise from a read error. The V and J genes are TRBV6-5 and TRBJ2-6; 7 nucleotides line up with TRBD1. This CDR3 spans 16 amino acids. Germline loops: CDR1 MNHEY, CDR2 SVGAGI. CDR3 amino acids: CASSSGQISGANVLTF. CDR3 sequence (DNA): TGTGCCAGCAGTTCGGGACAGATCTCTGGTGCCAACGTCCTGACTTTC.

This clone turned up a few times. This chain uses TRBV14 with TRBJ2-5, with D maybe TRBD2 (6 bases). CDR1 and CDR2 from the germline V gene are SGHDN and FVKESK. Trimming took 0 bases from V and 3 from J, leaving 20 bases between them. This CDR3 comprises 18 residues. In DNA form, the CDR3 reads TGTGCCAGCAGCCAAGATGTATCTTTTAGCTGGGGGGAAGAGACCCAGTACTTC. Its protein is CASSQDVSFSWGEETQYF.

The CDR3 region is CARQTGTGKNTEAFF. CDR3 DNA sequence: TGTGCCAGGCAGACCGGGACAGGGAAGAACACTGAAGCTTTCTTT. This chain connects TRBV6-5 to TRBJ1-1; 9 nucleotides agree with TRBD1. CDR3 length equals 15 residues. Germline trimming cut 9 bases from V and 1 base from J; bases unmatched to any gene: 9. In germline, CDR1 is MNHEY, CDR2 SVGAGI.

This clone was picked up a small number of times. This rearrangement joins TRBV5-8 to TRBJ2-5, with D perhaps matching TRBD2 (6 bases). Germline V gene lookup returns CDR1 SGHTS and CDR2 YDEGEE. CDR3 length: 16 residues. With 0 bases removed from V and 0 bases from J, the gap between germline ends came to 12 bases. The CDR3 protein is CASSLGPGGYQETQYF. The DNA for the CDR3 is TGTGCCAGCAGCTTGGGCCCAGGAGGGTACCAAGAGACCCAGTACTTC.

The chain carries TRBV19 and TRBJ1-1; D unclear. The CDR3 consists of 12 residues. Germline V gene lookup returns CDR1 LNHDA and CDR2 SQIVND (reference sequence). Trimming left V 3 bases short and J 10 bases short, with 12 bases between. The CDR3 DNA reads as TGTGCCAGTAGTATCCCTGGCCTGGCAGCTTTCTTT. This codes for CASSIPGLAAFF.

The CDR3 region is CASSPQEGPDTQYF. The CDR3 coding sequence is TGTGCCAGTAGTCCCCAGGAGGGTCCAGATACGCAGTATTTT. The chain links TRBV19 to TRBJ2-3; a possible D gene is TRBD2 (6 bases). The CDR3 length is 14 residues. The V and J ends lost 5 bases and 4 bases respectively, with 13 bases between them. The germline V gene has CDR1 LNHDA and CDR2 SQIVND (reference sequence).

The gene calls are TRBV7-2 and TRBJ2-3, with D possibly matching TRBD2 (5 bases). V was trimmed by 5 bases and J by 5 bases, leaving 8 bases between them. The CDR3 extends over 12 amino acids. The germline V gene has CDR1 SGHTA and CDR2 FQGNSA. DNA of the CDR3: TGTGCCAGCAGCCCACGGGGAGATACGCAGTATTTT. This gives the protein CASSPRGDTQYF.